The 20 T cell receptor beta chains below come from one sample, sequenced in a study of blood T cell repertoires in COVID-19. Produced via immunoSEQ multiplex PCR; TCRdb's table is partial and in-frame only. The sample lists 200,000 to 300,000 clones, around 85% occurring once. Sequenced: peripheral blood. The source is an elderly woman with acute or convalescent COVID-19.

This chain uses TRBV5-1 with TRBJ1-2; TRBD1 aligns across 11 bases. With 4 bases clipped from V and 8 bases from J, the junction kept 4 bases outside the gene matches. This CDR3 is built from 13 residues. CDR1 is SGHRS and CDR2 is YFSETQ in the germline V gene. CDR3 residues: CASSKGQGGGYTF. The CDR3 DNA reads TGCGCCAGCAGCAAGGGACAGGGGGGAGGCTACACCTTC.

This clone was seen once. V gene TRBV27 combines with J gene TRBJ2-7; 11 bases fit TRBD2. Trimming removed 2 bases from V and 9 bases from J; junction bases left unmatched: 18. This CDR3 region has 18 residues. Germline V gene sequence: CDR1 MNHEY, CDR2 SMNVEV (reference sequence). The DNA of the CDR3 is TGTGCCAGCAGTTTAAGTCGTGTGTTGTCTAGCGGGGGGAAGGGGCAGTACTTC. It yields the protein CASSLSRVLSSGGKGQYF.

The chain has TRBV6-6 and TRBJ1-1; maybe TRBD1 (6 bases). The CDR3 contains 12 residues. Germline V gene sequence: CDR1 MNHNY, CDR2 SVGAGI (reference sequence). The V end was cut by 5 bases, the J end by 7 bases, with 11 bases between. In DNA form, the CDR3 reads TGTGCCAGCAGTCGACAGGCGCGTGAAGCTTTCTTT. It encodes CASSRQAREAFF.

V is TRBV5-6 and J is TRBJ2-7; 8 bases are a match to TRBD1. J was trimmed by 4 bases and V by 4 bases; bases with no gene match: 4. Germline lookup yields CDR1 SGHDT and CDR2 YYEEEE. The CDR3 totals 13 residues. CDR3 bases: TGTGCCAGCAGCAGGGGACAGGAATACGAGCAGTACTTC. The encoded protein is CASSRGQEYEQYF. The variable domain in full, with the rest retrieved from reference TRBV5-6 and TRBJ2-7, is DAGVTQSPTHLIKTRGQQVTLRCSPKSGHDTVSWYQQALGQGPQFIFQYYEEEERQRGNFPDRFSGHQFPNYSSELNVNALLLGDSALYLCASSRGQEYEQYFGPGTRLTVT.

This clone was observed a single time. One junction end disagrees with the germline gene, perhaps due to a read error. V gene TRBV18 combines with J gene TRBJ1-5; D gene unclear. Per germline, CDR1 KGHSH and CDR2 LQKENI. This CDR3 region has 14 residues. CDR3: CASSPQSSNQPQHF. The CDR3 DNA reads as TGTGCCAGCTCTCCACAGAGCAGCAATCAGCCCCAGCATTTT.

The rearrangement links TRBV29-1 to TRBJ1-1, with a weak D call TRBD1 (6 bases). This CDR3 is 13 amino acids long. Germline CDR1 SQVTM, CDR2 ANQGSEA. V lost 8 bases and J 1 base, leaving 14 bases between the germline ends. The CDR3 region is CSYRQERNTEAFF. CDR3 DNA: TGCAGCTATAGACAGGAGAGGAACACTGAAGCTTTCTTT.

V and J are TRBV6-2 or TRBV6-3 and TRBJ1-5; 7 nucleotides line up with TRBD1. Unmatched junction bases numbered 8, after V lost 2 bases and J lost 7 bases. CDR1 and CDR2 from the germline V gene are MNHEY and SVGEGT. The CDR3 is 15 residues long. The DNA for the CDR3 is TGTGCCAGCAGTTACGGGAGACAGGGAGGACAGCCCCAGCATTTT. Translating it yields CASSYGRQGGQPQHF.

This clone was counted once. The CDR3 coding sequence is TGTGCCAGCAGTTTCCGATCACGAGGGTCTGAAGCTTTCTTT. This translates into CASSFRSRGSEAFF. The chain joins TRBV28 to TRBJ1-1; D is uncertain. The CDR3 is made up of 14 amino acids. The V gene's germline CDR1 is MDHEN and CDR2 SYDVKM. The V and J ends lost 3 bases and 6 bases respectively, with 14 bases between them.

This rearrangement joins TRBV29-1 to TRBJ1-2; 11 bases line up with TRBD1. Germline CDR1 reads SQVTM; CDR2 reads ANQGSEA. The CDR3 extends over 12 amino acids. After removal of 3 bases from V and 7 bases from J, the junction contained 1 base not matched to a gene. The CDR3, as DNA: TGCAGCGTTGATGGGACAGGGGGTGGCTACACCTTC. Translation: CSVDGTGGGYTF.

The V call is TRBV29-1, the J call TRBJ2-1, with TRBD2 identical over 10 bases. After removal of 3 bases from V and 5 bases from J, the junction contained 4 bases not matched to a gene. Germline CDR1 and CDR2: SQVTM and ANQGSEA. The CDR3 extends over 14 amino acids. CDR3 sequence reads: CSVDSGLANNEQFF. The CDR3 nucleotides read TGCAGCGTTGACTCGGGACTAGCGAACAATGAGCAGTTCTTC.

The CDR3, as DNA: TGTGCCAGCAGATCCCGACTAGCGGGGGATTTACATGAGCAGTTCTTC. Translation gives CASRSRLAGDLHEQFF. The genes are TRBV27 and TRBJ2-1, with 12 nucleotides matching TRBD2. The CDR3 is 16 amino acids. CDR1 and CDR2 (germline): MNHEY, SMNVEV (reference sequence). Trimming cost V 6 bases and J 8 bases; bases outside gene matches: 11.

This chain uses TRBV10-2 with TRBJ2-3; TRBD1 is a possible D gene (6 bases). The V end was cut by 2 bases, the J end by 4 bases, with 28 bases between. The CDR3 totals 20 residues. CDR1 is WSHSY, CDR2 SAAADI, per germline. This chain's CDR3 is CASSENRGSIYGLFSDTQYF. The DNA of the CDR3 is TGCGCCAGCAGTGAGAATAGGGGGAGCATATACGGCCTGTTCTCAGATACGCAGTATTTT.

The chain links TRBV18 to TRBJ2-2; D unresolved. The germline gives CDR1 KGHSH, CDR2 LQKENI. V was trimmed by 5 bases and J by 2 bases, leaving 6 bases between them. The CDR3 runs to 13 residues. The CDR3, as DNA: TGTGCCAGCTCAACAGACAACACCGGGGAGCTGTTTTTT. Amino acid sequence: CASSTDNTGELFF.

The rearrangement joins TRBV4-2 to TRBJ1-4; 10 bases are shared with TRBD1. This CDR3 is built from 17 residues. Trimming took 1 base from V and 2 from J; bases not matched to a gene: 4. Germline assignment: CDR1 LGHNA and CDR2 YNFKEQ. Written as DNA, the CDR3 is TGTGCCAGCAGCCAAGGTCGACAGGGGGCTACTAATGAAAAACTGTTTTTT. Translation gives CASSQGRQGATNEKLFF.

The chain recombines TRBV2 with TRBJ2-2; 10 nucleotides align to TRBD1. CDR1 and CDR2 from the germline V gene are SNHLY and FYNNEI. Trimming removed 2 bases from V and 1 base from J; junction bases left unmatched: 7. CDR3 length: 18 residues. The CDR3 region is CASSERTGGTRNTGELFF. CDR3 coding DNA: TGTGCCAGCAGTGAAAGGACAGGGGGGACAAGGAACACCGGGGAGCTGTTTTTT.

The chain couples TRBV24-1 to TRBJ2-2; 10 bases align to TRBD1. The ends lost 1 base at V and 2 bases at J; junction bases unmatched: 3. The CDR3 covers 17 residues. Germline V gives CDR1 KGHDR, CDR2 SFDVKD. DNA for the CDR3: TGTGCCACCAGTGATTTCGACAGGGGGCCTAACACCGGGGAGCTGTTTTTT. Translation gives CATSDFDRGPNTGELFF.

This clone was recorded a few times. The J gene is TRBJ2-2, the V gene TRBV2, with TRBD2 matching over 16 bases. In germline, CDR1 is SNHLY, CDR2 FYNNEI. CDR3 size: 16 residues. V shed 7 bases, J shed 5 bases, and the junction held 4 bases outside the gene matches. The CDR3 DNA follows: TGTGCCAGCATTCCGGGACTAGCGGGGGGGACCGGGGAGCTGTTTTTT. Encoded protein: CASIPGLAGGTGELFF.

The chain couples TRBV28 to TRBJ2-2; D unclear. V was clipped by 7 bases and J by 4 bases, with 4 bases between them. The CDR3 spans 11 residues. Germline CDR1 reads MDHEN; CDR2 reads SYDVKM. The CDR3 DNA reads as TGTGCCAGCACCTCCACCGGGGAGCTGTTTTTT. Translating gives CASTSTGELFF.

V usage is TRBV6-5 and J usage is TRBJ1-5; D unresolved. Germline V gene sequence: CDR1 MNHEY, CDR2 SVGAGI. V was pared by 6 bases and J by 2 bases, with 8 bases between. This CDR3 region has 13 residues. The CDR3 protein is CASSHTGNQPQHF. In DNA, the CDR3 is TGTGCCAGCAGCCACACAGGCAATCAGCCCCAGCATTTT.

The V call is TRBV5-1, the J call TRBJ2-2; D gene unclear. The CDR3 runs 12 residues. V was trimmed by 5 bases and J by 1 base, leaving 3 bases between them. Germline loops: CDR1 SGHRS, CDR2 YFSETQ. The CDR3 reads CASRQNTGELFF. CDR3 DNA: TGCGCCAGCAGACAGAACACCGGGGAGCTGTTTTTT.